Below are 8 T cell receptor beta chains sequenced from a single sample in a study of spatial heterogeneity in lung cancer. Using its own MiXCR run on the 5' RACE reads, TCRdb lists one record per CDR3 protein. The sample has around 89,000 distinct CDR3 sequences, approximately 12% seen once. The time point is: sample taken at primary tumor resection. The authors sequenced whole RNA from tumor, nontumor lung or frozen PBMC without sorting. This sample comprised PBMCs, obtained at surgery. These receptors were taken from a male donor with early-stage non-small cell lung cancer.

The chain uses TRBV7-2 and TRBJ2-1; D may be TRBD1 (6 bases). The CDR3 spans 15 residues. Germline CDR1 SGHTA, CDR2 FQGNSA. Trimming took off 5 bases at V and 5 bases at J, with 16 bases between the two ends. This CDR3 reads CASSETGRRNNEQFF. CDR3 DNA sequence: TGTGCCAGCAGCGAGACAGGACGGCGCAACAATGAGCAGTTCTTC.

This clonotype was recorded many times. The rearrangement uses TRBV6-5 and TRBJ2-7; D unresolved. The CDR3 extends over 11 amino acids. Trimming removed 7 bases at V and 5 bases at J, with 9 bases between. Germline CDR1 MNHEY, CDR2 SVGAGI. The CDR3 reads CASTALNEQYF. The CDR3 coding sequence is TGTGCCAGCACCGCTCTCAACGAGCAGTACTTC.

This clonotype turned up a few times. V and J are TRBV3-1 and TRBJ1-2, with 9 bases fitting TRBD1. This CDR3 has 13 amino acids. Germline values: CDR1 LGHDT, CDR2 YNNKEL (reference sequence). The ends lost 4 bases at V and 8 bases at J; junction bases unmatched: 5. The CDR3 DNA follows: TGTGCCAGCAGCCCACGGGACAGGGACGGCTACACCTTC. Translated, it gives CASSPRDRDGYTF.

This clonotype was found a few times. The chain combines TRBV7-2 with TRBJ2-1; D uncertain. Trimming took off 4 bases at V and 7 bases at J, with 17 bases between the two ends. This CDR3 region has 15 residues. From germline, CDR1 is SGHTA and CDR2 FQGNSA. CDR3 region: CASSSPVRRFNEQFF. DNA for the CDR3: TGTGCCAGCAGCTCCCCTGTTCGCCGGTTTAATGAGCAGTTCTTC.

This clonotype has a handful of counts. V and J are TRBV6-2 or TRBV6-3 and TRBJ1-5, with D hard to call. CDR3 length equals 15 residues. Trimming stripped 2 bases from V and 0 bases from J, with 8 bases between. The V gene's germline CDR1 is MNHEY and CDR2 SVGEGT. For the CDR3, the DNA is TGTGCCAGCAGTTACGATGGTTATAGCAATCAGCCCCAGCATTTT. Translated, it gives CASSYDGYSNQPQHF.

This clonotype was detected many times. The genes are TRBV20-1 and TRBJ2-1, with 9 nucleotides matching TRBD2. Trimming took 4 bases from V and 0 from J; bases not matched to a gene: 7. This CDR3 contains 16 residues. Germline CDR1 reads DFQATT; CDR2 reads SNEGSKA (reference sequence). In DNA, the CDR3 is TGCAGTGCTATCCCGCTAGCGGGGAGCTCCTACAATGAGCAGTTCTTC. Translation gives CSAIPLAGSSYNEQFF.

There are many counts of this clonotype. The J gene is TRBJ2-3, the V gene TRBV7-2, with 7 positions matching TRBD1. Germline V CDR1 and CDR2: SGHTA, FQGNSA. The J segment lost 5 bases and the V segment lost 6 bases, leaving 14 bases of the junction unmatched. This CDR3 has 16 amino acids. CDR3 sequence: CASRPEGAGAGDTQYF. Here the CDR3 DNA reads TGTGCCAGCAGGCCAGAGGGGGCCGGGGCCGGAGATACGCAGTATTTT.

The chain couples TRBV11-2 to TRBJ2-5; a weak D match, TRBD1 (5 bases). The length of the CDR3 is 15 residues. Germline loops: CDR1 SGHAT, CDR2 FQNNGV. Trimming pared 1 base from V and 8 bases from J, leaving 17 bases between. The CDR3: CASSLVVGRQGTQYF. In DNA form, the CDR3 reads TGTGCCAGCAGCTTAGTGGTCGGGCGCCAGGGAACCCAGTACTTC.